The present entry profiles one T cell receptor beta chain with its context. Antigen unknown. One entry per CDR3 protein, called by TCRdb with MiXCR from the 5' RACE reads. Of 140,000 to 150,000 distinct CDR3 sequences listed, approximately 25% are singletons. These data are taken from a study of T-cell memory formation after mild COVID-19. Study-level results: Mainly CM and EM harbored the contracting CD4+ clones; mainly EMRA harbored the CD8+ ones. Detection of some responders pre-infection suggested pre-existing cross-reactive memory T cells participated. Later expanders leaned CD4+, whereas day 15 to 85 contracting clones were balanced CD4/CD8.

Germline loops: CDR1 SEHNR, CDR2 FQNEAQ (reference sequence). This CDR3 spans 14 amino acids. J lost 6 bases, V lost 5 bases, and 6 bases had no gene match. The sequencing sample was made of PBMCs or a T cell subset sorted from them (not recorded which). The TCR was taken from an adult woman who had mild COVID-19 (a few samples of this study predate the infection). Cell type and time point are not known. This rearrangement joins TRBV7-9 to TRBJ1-4, with TRBD1 matching 7 bases. In nucleotides, the CDR3 is TGTGCCAGCAGCACCATTGGGACAGATGAAAAACTGTTTTTT. Amino acids: CASSTIGTDEKLFF.